This T cell receptor (beta chain) is drawn from a study of blood T cell repertoires in COVID-19. On the study more broadly: T cells, B-cell-depleted T cells, or PBMCs supplied cDNA or gDNA.

This clone was observed once. V was shortened by 3 bases and J by 8 bases, with 22 bases between the two germline ends. The CDR3 covers 16 residues. Germline V gene sequence: CDR1 SGHAT, CDR2 FQNNGV. The assay was immunoSEQ multiplex PCR, and TCRdb's table has in-frame clones only and misses some. This table holds 40,000 to 45,000 clones, roughly 92% found once. The source is a man aged 50-60 years with COVID-19, enrolled during active disease. The source material was peripheral blood. The chain uses TRBV11-2 and TRBJ1-2, with a possible D match to TRBD1 (6 bases). CDR3 nucleotide sequence: TGTGCCAGCAGCTTCATAACCAGGGGCCTTGGACGGGGCTACACCTTC. As protein: CASSFITRGLGRGYTF. The variable domain in full, with the rest retrieved from reference TRBV11-2 and TRBJ1-2, is EAGVAQSPRYKIIEKRQSVAFWCNPISGHATLYWYQQILGQGPKLLIQFQNNGVVDDSQLPKDRFSAERLKGVDSTLKIQPAKLEDSAVYLCASSFITRGLGRGYTFGSGTRLTVV.